The 31 T cell receptor beta chains below all came from one sample that was sequenced in a study of T cell changes during pregnancy in multiple sclerosis. The protocol was immunoSEQ multiplex PCR, while the TCRdb copy is restricted to in-frame clones and leaves out a portion. The sample contains 100,000 or so clones, just under 95% of which appear only once. The sequencing here drew on peripheral blood, taken in the first trimester of pregnancy. The source of these receptors is a female donor with multiple sclerosis, enrolled in a pregnancy study.

The rearrangement uses TRBV6-4 and TRBJ1-1; TRBD1 might be the D (5 bases). CDR3 size: 13 residues. V was pared by 3 bases and J by 5 bases, with 10 bases between. Germline CDR1 and CDR2: MRHNA and SNTAGT. This chain's CDR3 is CASSETRGTEAFF. The CDR3 DNA reads as TGTGCCAGCAGTGAGACCCGGGGGACTGAAGCTTTCTTT.

This chain joins TRBV7-2 and TRBJ1-1, with TRBD1 matching 9 bases. Germline V gene lookup returns CDR1 SGHTA and CDR2 FQGNSA. Trimming cost V 5 bases and J 0 bases; bases outside gene matches: 7. The CDR3 runs 16 residues. The CDR3, as DNA: TGTGCCAGCAGCCGAACAGGGGGCTCCATGAACACTGAAGCTTTCTTT. Translated, it gives CASSRTGGSMNTEAFF.

The rearrangement uses TRBV30 and TRBJ2-3; tentative D call: TRBD2 (5 bases). The CDR3 has 15 amino acids. Trimming shortened V by 7 bases and J by 0 bases, and 17 bases separated the two germline ends. Germline-derived CDR1 and CDR2 are GTSNPN and SVGIG (reference sequence). The CDR3 is CASLYRETSTDTQYF. The CDR3 bases are TGTGCCTCCTTGTACCGGGAAACGAGCACAGATACGCAGTATTTT.

J is TRBJ1-3 and V is TRBV6-1; D not resolved. Germline V gene data show CDR1 as MNHNS and CDR2 as SASEGT. Trimming removed 6 bases at V and 5 bases at J, with 11 bases between. This CDR3 comprises 13 residues. CDR3 protein: CASRSGMRNTIYF. The CDR3 region has the DNA TGTGCCAGCAGATCGGGGATGCGAAACACCATATATTTT.

The rearrangement uses TRBV10-3 and TRBJ1-2, with D maybe TRBD1 (6 bases). The V gene lost 2 bases and the J gene lost 4 bases, with 14 bases spanning the gap. This CDR3 comprises 15 residues. Germline V CDR1 and CDR2: ENHRY, SYGVKD. The CDR3 DNA sequence: TGTGCCATCAGTGAGCGATTGGACAGAAGCTATGGCTACACCTTC. It translates to CAISERLDRSYGYTF.

V gene TRBV5-8 combines with J gene TRBJ2-3; D is perhaps TRBD2 (6 bases). Looked up from germline, CDR1 is SGHTS and CDR2 is YDEGEE. Trimming stripped 0 bases from V and 0 bases from J, with 17 bases between. There are 18 residues in the CDR3. CDR3 nucleotides: TGTGCCAGCAGCTTGGGAGGCGGGGCGGGATTAAGCACAGATACGCAGTATTTT. It translates to CASSLGGGAGLSTDTQYF.

The genes are TRBV29-1 and TRBJ2-1; no reliable D call. This CDR3 has 13 amino acids. Germline CDR1 reads SQVTM; CDR2 reads ANQGSEA. V was pared by 4 bases and J by 0 bases, with 7 bases between. CDR3 nucleotide sequence: TGCAGCGTTGGGGCAGGCTCCTACAATGAGCAGTTCTTC. Amino acid sequence: CSVGAGSYNEQFF.

The rearrangement uses TRBV19 and TRBJ1-2, with 7 bases identical to TRBD1. Per the germline V gene, CDR1 is LNHDA and CDR2 is SQIVND (reference sequence). J gave up 1 base and V 5 bases, and 13 bases lay outside the gene matches. The CDR3 contains 17 residues. The CDR3 loop is CASSPPGQSLINYGYTF. Written as DNA, the CDR3 is TGTGCCAGTAGTCCCCCGGGACAGTCATTAATTAACTATGGCTACACCTTC.

The chain couples TRBV2 to TRBJ2-1; perhaps TRBD2 as D (6 bases). CDR1 is SNHLY and CDR2 is FYNNEI in the germline V gene. This CDR3 spans 14 amino acids. With 3 bases removed from V and 4 bases from J, the gap between germline ends came to 10 bases. CDR3 residues: CASSERGGYNEQFF. In DNA, the CDR3 is TGTGCCAGCAGTGAGCGGGGCGGGTACAATGAGCAGTTCTTC.

The rearrangement uses TRBV19 and TRBJ1-6; D not resolved. The V and J ends lost 3 bases and 8 bases respectively, with 5 bases between them. The CDR3 contains 12 residues. Germline CDR1 reads LNHDA; CDR2 reads SQIVND (reference sequence). The CDR3 DNA sequence: TGTGCCAGTAGTATCGGAGATTCACCCCTCCACTTT. It codes for CASSIGDSPLHF.

The chain employs TRBV7-2 and TRBJ1-1, with TRBD1 identical over 8 bases. This CDR3 has 15 amino acids. Per germline, CDR1 SGHTA and CDR2 FQGNSA. The J segment lost 1 base and the V segment lost 5 bases, leaving 6 bases of the junction unmatched. The CDR3 DNA is TGTGCCAGCAGCCGTACGGGGACAGGGAACACTGAAGCTTTCTTT. Protein sequence: CASSRTGTGNTEAFF.

The chain combines TRBV27 with TRBJ1-2, with 7 positions matching TRBD1. The CDR3 has 15 amino acids. The germline V gene has CDR1 MNHEY and CDR2 SMNVEV (reference sequence). V gave up 6 bases and J gave up 3 bases; unmatched junction bases: 10. In DNA, the CDR3 is TGTGCCAGCAGGGGTCTTAGGCAGGGGGACTATGGCTACACCTTC. Translation: CASRGLRQGDYGYTF.

V and J are TRBV4-2 and TRBJ2-4, with 8 bases lining up with TRBD1. The germline V gene encodes CDR1 LGHNA and CDR2 YNFKEQ. V was pared by 3 bases and J by 0 bases, with 10 bases of the junction left unmatched. The CDR3 length is 18 residues. The CDR3 DNA reads as TGTGCCAGCAGCCATAACCCCGGGACAGGTCCAGCCAAAAACATTCAGTACTTC. Its protein product is CASSHNPGTGPAKNIQYF.

A single count supports this clone. The chain recombines TRBV19 with TRBJ1-1; TRBD1 matches 8 bases. CDR1 and CDR2 (germline): LNHDA, SQIVND (reference sequence). The V gene end was trimmed by 7 bases and the J gene end by 4 bases; junction bases not matched to a gene: 5. This CDR3 region has 13 residues. The DNA of the CDR3 is TGTGCCAGTAACAGGGGGGTTGTCACTGAAGCTTTCTTT. Its protein product is CASNRGVVTEAFF.

The chain uses TRBV5-4 and TRBJ2-7; a possible D gene is TRBD2 (6 bases). Trimming took 4 bases from V and 3 from J, leaving 8 bases between them. The CDR3 runs 12 residues. CDR1 and CDR2 (germline): SGHNT, YYREEE (reference sequence). DNA for the CDR3: TGTGCCAGCAGCATGGGAGGCTACGAGCAGTACTTC. This codes for CASSMGGYEQYF.

The gene calls are TRBV12-5 and TRBJ1-1; 7 nucleotides agree with TRBD1. V trimming: 6 bases; J trimming: 0 bases; junction bases outside the gene matches: 4. CDR1 is LGHNT and CDR2 is FRNRAP in the germline V gene. This CDR3 has 14 residues. CDR3 in DNA: TGTGCTAGTGGCAGGGACAGAGTGAACACTGAAGCTTTCTTT. Its protein product is CASGRDRVNTEAFF.

The V call is TRBV7-9, the J call TRBJ2-7; the D is unclear. Between the trimmed V and J ends, which lost 0 bases and 2 bases, there was a span of 5 bases. This CDR3 is built from 13 residues. Germline V gene data show CDR1 as SEHNR and CDR2 as FQNEAQ (reference sequence). The CDR3 sequence is CASSLATTYEQYF. CDR3 in DNA: TGTGCCAGCAGCTTAGCTACTACCTACGAGCAGTACTTC.

The genes are TRBV30 and TRBJ1-2; D gene unclear. CDR3 length equals 15 residues. Germline-derived CDR1 and CDR2 are GTSNPN and SVGIG (reference sequence). The V end lost 1 base, the J end lost 0 bases, and 12 bases lay between the germline ends. CDR3 sequence (DNA): TGTGCCTGGAGTGGAACCGGGAGGCCTAACTATGGCTACACCTTC. This gives the protein CAWSGTGRPNYGYTF.

The chain uses TRBV5-4 and TRBJ2-5; D possibly corresponds to TRBD2 (5 bases). Germline V gene lookup returns CDR1 SGHNT and CDR2 YYREEE (reference sequence). The V end lost 2 bases, the J end lost 2 bases, and 10 bases lay between the germline ends. The CDR3 spans 14 residues. CDR3 region: CASSLRDIQETQYF. The CDR3 DNA sequence: TGTGCCAGCAGCTTACGGGATATTCAAGAGACCCAGTACTTC. The variable domain in full, with the rest retrieved from reference TRBV5-4 and TRBJ2-5, is ETGVTQSPTHLIKTRGQQVTLRCSSQSGHNTVSWYQQALGQGPQFIFQYYREEENGRGNFPPRFSGLQFPNYSSELNVNALELDDSALYLCASSLRDIQETQYFGPGTRLLVL.

The chain is built from TRBV13 and TRBJ2-7, with TRBD1 as a possible D gene (6 bases). Germline V gives CDR1 PRHDT, CDR2 FYEKMQ (reference sequence). V lost 5 bases, J lost 1 base, and 12 bases lay in between. The length of the CDR3 is 14 residues. The CDR3 loop reads CASSARDTSYEQYF. The CDR3 nucleotides read TGTGCCAGCAGCGCCCGGGACACATCCTACGAGCAGTACTTC.

The chain couples TRBV30 to TRBJ1-5, with TRBD1 identical over 7 bases. Trimming cost V 1 base and J 4 bases; bases outside gene matches: 4. This CDR3 contains 14 residues. CDR1 is GTSNPN and CDR2 is SVGIG in the germline V gene (reference sequence). The CDR3 spells CAWSEGAPNQPQHF. The DNA of the CDR3 is TGTGCCTGGAGTGAGGGGGCCCCAAATCAGCCCCAGCATTTT.

The chain links TRBV11-2 to TRBJ2-5; D call uncertain. Trimming took off 4 bases at V and 4 bases at J, with 4 bases between the two ends. Germline CDR1 and CDR2: SGHAT and FQNNGV. The CDR3 extends over 11 amino acids. The CDR3 sequence: CASSWAETQYF. The CDR3 coding sequence is TGTGCCAGCAGCTGGGCAGAGACCCAGTACTTC.

J is TRBJ2-2 and V is TRBV7-3; D is perhaps TRBD1 (6 bases). Germline CDR1 SGHTA, CDR2 FQGTGA. The CDR3 sequence is 19 residues long. V was cut by 5 bases and J by 8 bases, with 30 bases left in between. Written as DNA, the CDR3 is TGTGCCAGCAGCCTCCTGCACATAACAGGGCCTTTACGCAATGGGGAGCTGTTTTTT. This gives the protein CASSLLHITGPLRNGELFF.

This sequence joins TRBV11-2 and TRBJ2-2; 10 nucleotides align to TRBD2. The J segment lost 2 bases and the V segment lost 2 bases, leaving 5 bases of the junction unmatched. This CDR3 spans 17 amino acids. The germline V gene encodes CDR1 SGHAT and CDR2 FQNNGV. CDR3 in amino acids: CASSLLGTSVNTGELFF. CDR3 DNA: TGTGCCAGCAGCTTATTGGGGACTAGCGTAAACACCGGGGAGCTGTTTTTT.

The chain is built from TRBV9 and TRBJ2-7, with D possibly matching TRBD1 (5 bases). The germline CDR1 and CDR2 sequences are SGDLS and YYNGEE. The V end lost 0 bases, the J end lost 3 bases, and 13 bases lay between the germline ends. The CDR3 is 15 residues long. CDR3 protein: CASSVAWTPNYEQYF. Here the CDR3 DNA reads TGTGCCAGCAGCGTAGCTTGGACACCCAACTACGAGCAGTACTTC.

CDR3 nucleotide sequence: TGTGCCAGCAGTTCCGGCGGGGGGGCGCGGTTCACTGAAGCTTTCTTT. This translates into CASSSGGGARFTEAFF. This rearrangement joins TRBV6-5 to TRBJ1-1; TRBD1 is a possible D gene (6 bases). This CDR3 comprises 16 residues. Trimming pared 4 bases from V and 4 bases from J, leaving 19 bases between. Germline V gene lookup returns CDR1 MNHEY and CDR2 SVGAGI.

This clone has just one count. This chain connects TRBV27 to TRBJ2-1; D call uncertain. The V end was cut by 8 bases, the J end by 2 bases, with 7 bases between. There are 12 residues in the CDR3. The germline V gene has CDR1 MNHEY and CDR2 SMNVEV (reference sequence). As DNA, the CDR3 is TGTGCCAGCTCTTGGCCCTACAATGAGCAGTTCTTC. This sequence encodes CASSWPYNEQFF.

Comment on this clone: The junction differs from germline at one of its ends, possibly a read error. This chain uses TRBV6-1 with TRBJ2-7, with TRBD1 matching over 10 bases. CDR3 length: 13 residues. The germline V gene has CDR1 MNHNS and CDR2 SASEGT. In DNA, the CDR3 is TGTGCCAGCGGTGACAGGGGGCAGGGCGAGCAGTACTTC. It is translated as CASGDRGQGEQYF.

The J gene is TRBJ1-5, the V gene TRBV5-4; 9 bases align to TRBD1. Germline V gene lookup returns CDR1 SGHNT and CDR2 YYREEE (reference sequence). Losses at the gene ends were 4 bases for V and 3 bases for J; bases not matched to a gene: 5. The CDR3 has 15 residues. The CDR3, as DNA: TGTGCCAGCAGCGACGGACAGGGGCTCAATCAGCCCCAGCATTTT. It codes for CASSDGQGLNQPQHF.

The chain joins TRBV10-3 to TRBJ2-7; 8 nucleotides match TRBD1. The CDR3 is 14 residues long. With 6 bases clipped from V and 5 bases from J, the junction kept 9 bases outside the gene matches. CDR1 and CDR2 from the germline V gene are ENHRY and SYGVKD. In DNA form, the CDR3 reads TGTGCCATCAGAAGAGCGGACAGGGACGACGAGCAGTACTTC. Protein product: CAIRRADRDDEQYF.

The chain employs TRBV6-5 and TRBJ1-1; D possibly corresponds to TRBD1 (5 bases). Per the germline V gene, CDR1 is MNHEY and CDR2 is SVGAGI. Trimming took 2 bases from V and 3 from J, leaving 10 bases between them. This CDR3 contains 14 residues. CDR3 residues: CASSYQGLDTEAFF. In DNA form, the CDR3 reads TGTGCCAGCAGTTACCAGGGTTTGGACACTGAAGCTTTCTTT.